The rows below give T cell receptor beta chains drawn from one sample of a study of identical twins. In TCRdb, the 5' RACE reads were re-called with MiXCR into one record per CDR3 protein. This sample carries around 1.7 million distinct CDR3 sequences, 32% of them seen once, and the ten largest clones take approximately 0.25%. What was sequenced was cord blood. The source is a newborn girl in good health. Both conserved end residues are part of each CDR3. D genes are given only for firm matches. Part of the rows lack a size; the others show once, few, many or a class for expanded clones.

D gene,clone size,J gene,V gene,CDR3 DNA,CDR3 protein
.,once,TRBJ1-1,TRBV9,TGTGCCAGCAGCTCGAGTCGTGGGGCTCTGAACACTGAAGCTTTCTTT,CASSSSRGALNTEAFF
.,few,TRBJ2-7,TRBV20-1,TGCAGTGCTAGAGACAGGCTAAGTAACTACGAGCAGTACTTC,CSARDRLSNYEQYF
.,few,TRBJ1-4,TRBV19,TGTGCCAGTAGTATGAGCTCAGCTGAAAAACTGTTTTTT,CASSMSSAEKLFF
.,.,TRBJ1-5,TRBV10-3,TGTGCCATCAGTGAGTCGTGGGCGCAGCCCCAGCATTTT,CAISESWAQPQHF
.,few,TRBJ2-5,TRBV11-3,TGTGCCAGCAGCTTAGGACAGGACCTCCAAGAGACCCAGTACTTC,CASSLGQDLQETQYF
.,.,TRBJ2-4,TRBV6-2/TRBV6-3,TGTGCCAGCAGCTTTATCGGACAAAAAAACATTCAGTACTTC,CASSFIGQKNIQYF
.,few,TRBJ1-2,TRBV20-1,TGCAGTGCTCTGTGGCGGAACTATGGCTACACCTTC,CSALWRNYGYTF
.,.,TRBJ2-1,TRBV11-2,TGTGCCAGCAGCATCGGGACGGATACCTACGAGCAGTTCTTC,CASSIGTDTYEQFF
.,few,TRBJ2-3,TRBV27,TGTGCCAGCAGTCACCCATGGGGCCTCCCTAGCACAGATACGCAGTATTTT,CASSHPWGLPSTDTQYF
TRBD1,.,TRBJ2-7,TRBV20-1,TGCAGTGCCAGGACAGGGATTACCTACGAGCAGTACTTC,CSARTGITYEQYF
.,once,TRBJ2-2,TRBV24-1,TGTGCCACCAGTATCGATAACACCGGGGAGCTGTTTTTT,CATSIDNTGELFF
TRBD2,many,TRBJ2-7,TRBV7-2,TGTGCCAGCAGCTTTAGCGGGCCCTCCTACGAGCAGTACTTC,CASSFSGPSYEQYF
.,.,TRBJ2-7,TRBV19,TGTGCCAGTAGTATAAGGATATCCTACGAGCAGTACTTC,CASSIRISYEQYF
TRBD2,.,TRBJ2-1,TRBV2,TGTGCCAGCGGAGATAGCGGGAGAGCTCACTACAATGAGCAGTTCTTC,CASGDSGRAHYNEQFF
.,.,TRBJ2-2,TRBV7-2,TGTGCCAGCAGCTTTCTCGACCCCGGGGAGCTGTTTTTT,CASSFLDPGELFF
TRBD2,many,TRBJ2-1,TRBV4-2,TGTGCCAGCAGCCAAGGACTAGCGGGGCACAATGAGCAGTTCTTC,CASSQGLAGHNEQFF
TRBD2,.,TRBJ2-7,TRBV10-3,TGTGCCAGCGGACTAGCGGGAGGCGAAACGCCCTACGAGCAGTACTTC,CASGLAGGETPYEQYF
TRBD2,.,TRBJ2-3,TRBV6-6,TGTGCCAGCAGTTACTCGGTAGCGGGAGTAGCAGATACGCAGTATTTT,CASSYSVAGVADTQYF
.,.,TRBJ1-2,TRBV15,TGTGCCACCAGCAGAGAGCAGGCTGGCTATGGCTACACCTTC,CATSREQAGYGYTF
.,few,TRBJ2-5,TRBV12-3/TRBV12-4,TGTGCCAGCAGTTTATCTCGCCGACTGGCGGAGACCCAGTACTTC,CASSLSRRLAETQYF
.,few,TRBJ2-5,TRBV3-1,TGTGCCAGCAGCCAAGGGAATTCGTACCAAGAGACCCAGTACTTC,CASSQGNSYQETQYF
.,.,TRBJ2-7,TRBV14,TGTGCCAGCAGCCAAGCATCCAAGGCCCGGGACATTTCATACGAGCAGTACTTC,CASSQASKARDISYEQYF
.,few,TRBJ2-7,TRBV24-1,TGTGCCACCAGTGATTTGAGGACAGAACAAGCCTACGAGCAGTACTTC,CATSDLRTEQAYEQYF
.,few,TRBJ2-4,TRBV6-5,TGTGCCAGCAGTTACTGCGGTCCCAAAAACATTCAGTACTTC,CASSYCGPKNIQYF
.,few,TRBJ2-7,TRBV30,TGTGCCTGTCCTAGCGCTGTCTCCTACGAGCAGTACTTC,CACPSAVSYEQYF
.,many,TRBJ2-5,TRBV10-3,TGTGCCATCAGTGAGCCGAAAGAGACCCAGTACTTC,CAISEPKETQYF
TRBD2,.,TRBJ2-1,TRBV12-3/TRBV12-4,TGTGCCAGCGGCCCTAGCGGGAGATTCTACAATGAGCAGTTCTTC,CASGPSGRFYNEQFF
TRBD1,.,TRBJ2-2,TRBV27,TGTGCCAGCAGTTTGTCCCAGGGGGCTCGGTGGGACACCGGGGAGCTGTTTTTT,CASSLSQGARWDTGELFF
TRBD2,few,TRBJ2-1,TRBV27,TGTGCCAGCAGTGCATCCGCGCGGGAGTCCTACAATGAGCAGTTCTTC,CASSASARESYNEQFF
TRBD2,.,TRBJ2-1,TRBV4-2,TGTGCCAGCAGCCAAGAGTTAGACGGGGGGGCTTGGAATGAGCAGTTCTTC,CASSQELDGGAWNEQFF
TRBD1,few,TRBJ2-3,TRBV6-5,TGTGCCAGCTCACCGGGACAGAGGTTAGCAGATACGCAGTATTTT,CASSPGQRLADTQYF
TRBD2,.,TRBJ2-7,TRBV20-1,TGCAGTGCTAGTAGACTAGCGGATCCCTACGAGCAGTACTTC,CSASRLADPYEQYF
.,.,TRBJ2-5,TRBV7-9,TGTGCCAGCAGCTTAGACCTTACCGGAGGGCAGCAGTACTTC,CASSLDLTGGQQYF
.,once,TRBJ1-1,TRBV10-3,TGTGCCATCAGTGAACTAAGCAGGGAAGCTTTCTTT,CAISELSREAFF
.,many,TRBJ2-7,TRBV29-1,TGCAGCGTTGAAGATTCTAACGAGCAGTACTTC,CSVEDSNEQYF
TRBD1,.,TRBJ1-4,TRBV2,TGTGCCAGCAGTGAACTCAGGGGGCTGGAAAAACTGTTTTTT,CASSELRGLEKLFF
TRBD2,few,TRBJ2-1,TRBV20-1,TGCAGTGCTAAAAGCGGGAAGTCCTACAATGAGCAGTTCTTC,CSAKSGKSYNEQFF
.,.,TRBJ1-2,TRBV27,TGTGCCAGCAGTGTAGTATGGGACCCCTTTAACTATGGCTACACCTTC,CASSVVWDPFNYGYTF